The 5 T cell receptor beta chains below were found in one sample sequenced in a study of cytomegalovirus exposure and HLA in healthy donors. Amplification used 60 Vbeta primers and 13 Jbeta primers. The method was immunoSEQ multiplex PCR; TCRdb's version includes in-frame clones alone and lacks a portion of them. The sample lists about 190,000 clones; 81% were seen once. The sample comprised PBMCs. The origin of the receptors is a man aged 35 to 55 in good health and CMV-seropositive.

The chain has TRBV6-1 and TRBJ1-5; a possible D gene is TRBD1 (5 bases). Germline CDR1 reads MNHNS; CDR2 reads SASEGT. Trimming took 6 bases from V and 8 from J, leaving 14 bases between them. The CDR3 covers 13 residues. The CDR3: CASRGLGEKPQHF. For the CDR3, the DNA is TGTGCCAGCAGGGGACTGGGGGAAAAGCCCCAGCATTTT.

This clone was found once. The chain couples TRBV28 to TRBJ1-2; D is ambiguous. Looked up from germline, CDR1 is MDHEN and CDR2 is SYDVKM. CDR3 length: 10 residues. The CDR3 region is CGCGSQGYTF. The CDR3 DNA is TGTGGCTGCGGGAGTCAAGGCTACACCTTC.

This sequence joins TRBV6-5 and TRBJ2-7; 8 bases map to TRBD1. The V gene's germline CDR1 is MNHEY and CDR2 SVGAGI. Unmatched junction bases numbered 5, after V lost 0 bases and J lost 1 base. This CDR3 contains 16 residues. The chain's CDR3 is CASSYSQGADSYEQYF. DNA of the CDR3: TGTGCCAGCAGTTACTCCCAGGGGGCCGATTCCTACGAGCAGTACTTC.

The genes are TRBV5-4 and TRBJ2-7, with a possible D match to TRBD2 (6 bases). The V and J ends lost 0 bases and 4 bases respectively, with 14 bases between them. CDR1 and CDR2 from the germline V gene are SGHNT and YYREEE (reference sequence). The CDR3 is made up of 15 amino acids. CDR3 protein: CASSLAGGPGYEQYF. In nucleotides, the CDR3 is TGTGCCAGCAGCTTGGCCGGGGGACCGGGGTACGAGCAGTACTTC. Together with reference TRBV5-4 and TRBJ2-7, the CDR3 gives the full variable domain: ETGVTQSPTHLIKTRGQQVTLRCSSQSGHNTVSWYQQALGQGPQFIFQYYREEENGRGNFPPRFSGLQFPNYSSELNVNALELDDSALYLCASSLAGGPGYEQYFGPGTRLTVT.

This rearrangement joins TRBV18 to TRBJ2-3; 13 bases map to TRBD2. J lost 8 bases, V lost 8 bases, and 10 bases had no gene match. The CDR3 is made up of 15 amino acids. Per the germline V gene, CDR1 is KGHSH and CDR2 is LQKENI. The CDR3: CASRSGTSGIGTQYF. DNA of the CDR3: TGTGCCAGCCGAAGCGGGACTAGCGGGATAGGTACGCAGTATTTT. The whole variable domain, filled in from reference TRBV18 and TRBJ2-3, reads NAGVMQNPRHLVRRRGQEARLRCSPMKGHSHVYWYRQLPEEGLKFMVYLQKENIIDESGMPKERFSAEFPKEGPSILRIQQVVRGDSAAYFCASRSGTSGIGTQYFGPGTRLTVL.